This paragraph reports one T cell receptor beta chain. Germline V CDR1 and CDR2: SGDLS, YYNGEE. Trimming cost V 0 bases and J 0 bases, with 9 bases left between them. The CDR3 has 15 residues. This specimen comes from a study of blood T cell repertoires in COVID-19. Authors' methods: The authors estimated nucleated cell counts from reference gene primer amplification. TCRdb's copy holds only in-frame clones and misses some; the assay was immunoSEQ multiplex PCR. V and J calls and clone size follow that table, whereas D and trimming were derived from the DNA. The sample lists fewer than 180,000 clones; around 90% were seen once.

This TCR was recovered from a woman aged 60-75 years with active or convalescent COVID-19. The rearrangement links TRBV9 to TRBJ1-1; D gene unclear. Material: peripheral blood. The chain's CDR3 is CASSVGERVNTEAFF. The CDR3 region has the DNA TGTGCCAGCAGCGTAGGTGAGAGGGTGAACACTGAAGCTTTCTTT.